This TCR beta chain came from a study of cytomegalovirus exposure and HLA in healthy donors. The germline gives CDR1 SEHNR, CDR2 FQNEAQ (reference sequence). The CDR3 runs 15 residues. Trimming took 1 base from V and 0 from J; bases not matched to a gene: 0. The PCR used 60 Vbeta and 13 Jbeta primers. Only in-frame clones appear in the TCRdb table, and some are missing; sequencing was by immunoSEQ multiplex PCR. The sample carries 250,000 to 350,000 clones, 86% recorded once. On this clone itself: Its antigen is as yet unknown.

Study-level results: The study carried out a later analysis of TCR beta sequences. It associated 15,000 to 20,000 of them with specific HLA alleles at a false discovery rate of 0.05. Presence/absence analyses took donor sequencing depth as roughly uniform. Immune exposure information available was restricted to CMV serostatus.

The source material was PBMCs. This sequence was found in a man aged 35-49 years in good health and CMV-seropositive. The rearrangement links TRBV7-9 to TRBJ1-3; 7 nucleotides align to TRBD1. The CDR3 loop reads CASSLGTGSGNTIYF. The CDR3, as DNA: TGTGCCAGCAGCTTAGGGACAGGCTCTGGAAACACCATATATTTT.